These T cell receptor beta chains were read from a single sample in a study of cytomegalovirus exposure and HLA in healthy donors. Profiled with immunoSEQ multiplex PCR; TCRdb holds only in-frame clones, not every one. The sample includes 140,000 to 150,000 clones, approximately 78% seen only once; the top ten take roughly 4%. Sequenced sample: PBMCs. All receptors derive from a middle-aged woman in good health and CMV-seropositive. The conserved cysteine and the conserved F or W are not part of the CDR3 here. Fields, in order: CDR3 length, J gene, V gene, CDR3 protein.

len: 13; j_gene: TRBJ2-1; v_gene: TRBV7-9; CDR3aa: ASSLGTGSYNEQF
len: 12; j_gene: TRBJ2-7; v_gene: TRBV6-1; CDR3aa: ASSDGQGAEEQY
len: 12; j_gene: TRBJ1-1; v_gene: TRBV6-1; CDR3aa: ASSEAAGNTEAF
len: 10; j_gene: TRBJ1-6; v_gene: TRBV6-5; CDR3aa: ASGQRNSPLH
len: 14; j_gene: TRBJ2-6; v_gene: TRBV28; CDR3aa: ASTPGGSSRANVLT
len: 12; j_gene: TRBJ2-5; v_gene: TRBV9; CDR3aa: ASRRRLACETQY
len: 12; j_gene: TRBJ2-1; v_gene: TRBV5-1; CDR3aa: ASSLGTGYYEQF
len: 13; j_gene: TRBJ2-7; v_gene: TRBV6-6; CDR3aa: ASSSIAGGSYEQY
len: 12; j_gene: TRBJ1-2; v_gene: TRBV9; CDR3aa: ASSAGEGWYGYT
len: 13; j_gene: TRBJ1-1; v_gene: TRBV10-3; CDR3aa: AISESGGSNTEAF
len: 13; j_gene: TRBJ1-3; v_gene: TRBV5-1; CDR3aa: ASSLAASRGNTIY
len: 12; j_gene: TRBJ1-6; v_gene: TRBV7-9; CDR3aa: ASSLGQDNSPLH
len: 13; j_gene: TRBJ1-5; v_gene: TRBV28; CDR3aa: ASSLGQGSNQPQH